This T cell receptor (beta chain) was documented in a study of radiation and T cells in renal cell carcinoma. Study-level information: Nephrectomy followed 15 Gy stereotactic body radiation by 4 weeks. Study conclusions and caveats: Without pretreatment biopsies, baseline tumor clonotype presence was undetermined.

Produced via immunoSEQ multiplex PCR; TCRdb's table is partial and in-frame only. The sample lists tens of thousands of clones, about four fifths occurring once. To note about this clone: Its antigen is not known.

Regarding time point: baseline pretreatment blood. Treatment meaning: 15 Gy SBRT to primary tumor, nephrectomy 4 weeks later. After SBRT, blood was collected at 2 and 4 weeks, plus baseline. This sequence was found in a man between 60 and 75 years old with renal cell carcinoma. The sequencing here drew on blood, taken from a patient whose treatment included radiotherapy and nephrectomy.

CDR3 sequence: CASSELDRRGELFF. DNA for the CDR3: TGTGCCAGCAGTGAATTAGACCGTCGCGGGGAGCTGTTTTTT. J is TRBJ2-2 and V is TRBV2; D remains ambiguous. The germline CDR1 and CDR2 sequences are SNHLY and FYNNEI. Trimming took 2 bases from V and 7 from J, leaving 11 bases between them. The CDR3 is 14 residues long.